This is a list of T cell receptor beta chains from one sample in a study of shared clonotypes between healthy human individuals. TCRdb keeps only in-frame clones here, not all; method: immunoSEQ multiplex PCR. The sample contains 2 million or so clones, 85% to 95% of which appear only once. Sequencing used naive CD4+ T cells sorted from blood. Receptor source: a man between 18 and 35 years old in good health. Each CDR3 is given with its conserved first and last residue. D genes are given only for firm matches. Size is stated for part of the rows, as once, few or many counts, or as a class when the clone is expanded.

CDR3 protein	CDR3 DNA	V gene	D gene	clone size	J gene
CASSLAPRQGAYEQYF	TGTGCCAGCAGCTTGGCACCAAGACAGGGGGCCTACGAGCAGTACTTC	TRBV5-5	TRBD1	-	TRBJ2-7
CSVATGQGAEQYF	TGCAGCGTTGCCACCGGACAGGGCGCCGAGCAGTACTTC	TRBV29-1	TRBD1	-	TRBJ2-7
CASSLVAGGNYEQYF	TGTGCCAGCAGCTTGGTGGCAGGGGGAAACTACGAGCAGTACTTC	TRBV5-4	TRBD1	-	TRBJ2-7
CASRGTSTDTQYF	TGTGCCAGTAGGGGGACCTCCACAGATACGCAGTATTTT	TRBV19	-	-	TRBJ2-3
CASSFRGWSTEAFF	TGTGCCAGCAGCTTTAGAGGGTGGTCGACTGAAGCTTTCTTT	TRBV12-1	-	-	TRBJ1-1
CASSQDFGYEQYF	TGCGCCAGCAGCCAAGACTTCGGCTACGAGCAGTACTTC	TRBV4-1	-	-	TRBJ2-7
CASVSLGGSREKLFF	TGTGCCAGCGTTTCATTGGGGGGCTCTAGGGAAAAACTGTTTTTT	TRBV28	-	-	TRBJ1-4
CSVERQGLRNEQFF	TGCAGCGTTGAGCGACAGGGGCTACGGAATGAGCAGTTCTTC	TRBV29-1	TRBD1	-	TRBJ2-1
CASKGTGIGAYEQYF	TGTGCCAGCAAGGGGACGGGGATCGGAGCCTACGAGCAGTACTTC	TRBV6-5	-	-	TRBJ2-7
CASSPRQSGRTGELFF	TGTGCCAGCAGCCCCCGACAGTCCGGACGCACCGGGGAGCTGTTTTTT	TRBV7-9	-	-	TRBJ2-2
CASSLGPEYEQYF	TGCGCCAGCAGCTTGGGACCGGAATACGAGCAGTACTTC	TRBV5-1	-	-	TRBJ2-7
CASTYRTGSGANVLTF	TGTGCCAGCACCTACCGGACAGGGTCAGGGGCCAACGTCCTGACTTTC	TRBV5-4	TRBD1	-	TRBJ2-6
CASRAAYGYTF	TGTGCCAGTCGGGCCGCTTATGGCTACACCTTC	TRBV19	-	-	TRBJ1-2
CASRPGTSALNTGELFF	TGCGCCAGCCGTCCCGGGACTAGCGCCCTGAACACCGGGGAGCTGTTTTTT	TRBV10-2	TRBD2	-	TRBJ2-2
CAISGGDTLEETQYF	TGTGCCATCAGTGGGGGGGACACCTTAGAAGAGACCCAGTACTTC	TRBV10-3	-	once	TRBJ2-5
CASRPQGAHTGELFF	TGTGCCAGCAGACCCCAGGGGGCGCACACCGGGGAGCTGTTTTTT	TRBV6-5	TRBD1	-	TRBJ2-2
CAISESGGYGYTF	TGTGCCATCAGTGAGAGTGGGGGCTATGGCTACACCTTC	TRBV10-3	-	-	TRBJ1-2
CASAGGFGTDTQYF	TGTGCCAGCGCGGGGGGGTTCGGTACAGATACGCAGTATTTT	TRBV5-4	TRBD2	once	TRBJ2-3
CASSERQGNYGYTF	TGTGCCAGCAGCGAAAGACAGGGTAACTATGGCTACACCTTC	TRBV5-5	TRBD1	-	TRBJ1-2
CASSTDSYNEQFF	TGTGCCAGCAGCACCGATTCCTACAATGAGCAGTTCTTC	TRBV7-9	-	-	TRBJ2-1
CASSIRTGTGSTGELFF	TGTGCCAGTAGTATCCGTACCGGGACAGGGTCCACCGGGGAGCTGTTTTTT	TRBV19	TRBD1	-	TRBJ2-2